The rows below give T cell receptor beta chains drawn from one sample of a study of cytomegalovirus exposure and HLA in healthy donors. Libraries were prepared by immunoSEQ multiplex PCR; TCRdb keeps only in-frame clonotypes and omits some of them. The sample yields about 55,000 clones, 65% to 85% seen once. Sequencing was done on a sample of PBMCs. The receptors shown here come from a man aged 25 to 45 in good health and CMV-seronegative. CDR3s include the opening cysteine and the closing phenylalanine or tryptophan. D genes are given only for firm matches. Only part of the rows carry a size: once, few, many, or a class if the clone is expanded.

>-|TRBV10-3|TRBJ1-1|TRBD1
CAIRGQGTNTEAFF
TGTGCCATCAGGGGACAGGGGACGAACACTGAAGCTTTCTTT
>few|TRBV5-4|TRBJ1-1|-
CASSFGQLNTEAFF
TGTGCCAGCAGCTTTGGACAGCTGAACACTGAAGCTTTCTTT
>-|TRBV29-1|TRBJ2-1|-
CSVGSRGYNEQFF
TGCAGCGTTGGTTCACGAGGGTACAATGAGCAGTTCTTC
>-|TRBV14|TRBJ2-7|-
CASSQHLMNEQYF
TGTGCCAGCAGCCAACACCTAATGAACGAGCAGTACTTC
>-|TRBV2|TRBJ2-3|TRBD2
CASSPGLAESTDTQYF
TGTGCCAGCAGCCCGGGACTAGCGGAGAGCACAGATACGCAGTATTTT
>-|TRBV21-1|TRBJ2-7|-
CASSPGLAGENSYEQYF
TGTGCCAGCAGCCCGGGACTAGCGGGAGAGAACTCCTACGAGCAGTACTTC
>-|TRBV7-2|TRBJ2-2|TRBD2
CASSPPGLAGVGGELFF
TGTGCCAGCAGCCCACCTGGACTAGCGGGGGTCGGCGGGGAGCTGTTTTTT
>-|TRBV5-1|TRBJ1-1|-
CASSLAADLGAFF
TGCGCCAGCAGCTTGGCCGCGGATTTGGGAGCTTTCTTT
>-|TRBV10-1|TRBJ2-5|-
CASSEGAQRSGQETQYF
TGCGCCAGCAGTGAGGGGGCTCAAAGGTCAGGACAAGAGACCCAGTACTTC
>-|TRBV5-1|TRBJ1-6|-
CASSPSTQAYNSPLHF
TGCGCCAGCAGCCCATCCACCCAGGCTTATAATTCACCCCTCCACTTT
>-|TRBV19|TRBJ1-4|TRBD1
CASRTGDNEKLFF
TGTGCCAGCAGGACAGGGGATAATGAAAAACTGTTTTTT
>-|TRBV7-2|TRBJ2-2|TRBD2
CASSTWGGPAGRGELFF
TGTGCCAGCAGCACCTGGGGGGGACCCGCGGGGCGAGGGGAGCTGTTTTTT
>few|TRBV7-9|TRBJ1-1|TRBD1
CASSARQGTTGGVRTEAFF
TGTGCCAGCAGCGCACGACAGGGCACGACAGGGGGAGTTAGGACTGAAGCTTTCTTT
>-|TRBV21-1|TRBJ2-5|-
CASSKVPYAPLTNRQGLCAQHF
TGTGCCAGCAGCAAAGTTCCCTACGCGCCACTTACAAATAGGCAGGGGTTGTGTGCCCAGCACTTC
>-|TRBV27|TRBJ2-1|TRBD2
CASTLTLSGGFNEQFF
TGTGCCAGCACCCTCACCCTGAGCGGGGGATTCAATGAGCAGTTCTTC
>-|TRBV2|TRBJ2-1|TRBD1
CASRLTPDRQQFF
TGTGCCAGCAGACTTACCCCGGACAGGCAGCAGTTCTTC
>-|TRBV5-6|TRBJ1-1|TRBD1
CASSLVGDSLEAFF
TGTGCCAGCAGCTTGGTTGGGGACAGCCTTGAAGCTTTCTTT
>-|TRBV4-3|TRBJ1-1|-
CASSQGVLTEAFF
TGCGCCAGCAGCCAAGGCGTCCTCACTGAAGCTTTCTTT
>-|TRBV10-1|TRBJ2-7|TRBD1
CASSSDRSYEQYF
TGCGCCAGCAGCTCGGACAGGTCCTACGAGCAGTACTTC
>once|TRBV6-1|TRBJ2-1|TRBD1
CASSRDRGPPEQFF
TGTGCCAGCAGTCGGGACAGGGGCCCCCCTGAGCAGTTCTTC
>-|TRBV9|TRBJ1-4|TRBD1
CASSVSPGTGDEKLFF
TGTGCCAGCAGCGTATCCCCCGGGACAGGGGATGAAAAACTGTTTTTT
>-|TRBV29-1|TRBJ1-1|TRBD1
CSVRTGTGNTEAFF
TGCAGCGTAAGAACCGGGACAGGGAACACTGAAGCTTTCTTT
>few|TRBV5-6|TRBJ2-1|TRBD1
CASSPRTGVVRNEQFF
TGTGCCAGCAGCCCCCGGACAGGGGTTGTTCGCAATGAGCAGTTCTTC
>-|TRBV7-9|TRBJ2-3|-
CASSLAGGSTDTQYF
TGTGCCAGCAGCTTAGCGGGGGGTAGCACAGATACGCAGTATTTT
>once|TRBV18|TRBJ1-5|-
CASSPRSRGNQPQHF
TGTGCCAGCTCACCAAGGAGTCGGGGCAATCAGCCCCAGCATTTT
>-|TRBV18|TRBJ1-3|-
CASSLRRGGNTIYF
TGTGCCAGCTCACTGCGGCGGGGAGGAAACACCATATATTTT
>-|TRBV6-5|TRBJ2-1|TRBD2
CASSRRLADYNEQFF
TGTGCCAGCAGCCGACGACTAGCGGACTACAATGAGCAGTTCTTC
>-|TRBV11-3|TRBJ2-1|-
CASGYLSGYNEQFF
TGTGCCAGCGGTTACCTTAGCGGCTACAATGAGCAGTTCTTC
>-|TRBV29-1|TRBJ1-1|-
CSVNRQLNTEAFF
TGCAGCGTTAACAGACAGCTGAACACTGAAGCTTTCTTT
>-|TRBV5-6|TRBJ2-1|TRBD1
CASSAITGTAQFF
TGTGCCAGCAGCGCGATAACCGGGACAGCACAGTTCTTC
>-|TRBV7-7|TRBJ2-3|-
CASSLVVTDTQYF
TGTGCTAGCAGCTTAGTCGTTACAGATACGCAGTATTTT
>once|TRBV13|TRBJ1-2|-
CASSLSLRLIYGYTF
TGTGCCAGCAGCTTAAGTCTGCGACTTATATATGGCTACACCTTC
>-|TRBV11-2|TRBJ2-3|TRBD2
CASSFRGSGGSGTDTQYF
TGTGCCAGCAGCTTTAGAGGTAGCGGGGGGTCGGGCACAGATACGCAGTATTTT
>-|TRBV6-5|TRBJ2-7|TRBD1
CASSLGQPTSYEQYF
TGTGCCAGCAGTCTGGGACAGCCCACCTCCTACGAGCAGTACTTC
>once|TRBV7-9|TRBJ1-1|-
CASSLSFGGAFF
TGTGCCAGCAGCTTAAGTTTCGGGGGAGCTTTCTTT
>-|TRBV4-2|TRBJ1-1|-
CASSRQGAMNTEAFF
TGTGCCAGCAGCCGCCAGGGCGCCATGAACACTGAAGCTTTCTTT
>-|TRBV7-8|TRBJ1-6|TRBD1
CASSLAGTGSYNSPLHF
TGTGCCAGCAGCTTAGCCGGGACAGGATCCTATAATTCACCCCTCCACTTT
>-|TRBV19|TRBJ2-5|-
CASSDRHKYQETQYF
TGTGCCAGTAGTGACAGGCACAAGTACCAAGAGACCCAGTACTTC
>-|TRBV7-2|TRBJ1-2|TRBD1
CASSWPGTGNGYTF
TGTGCCAGCAGCTGGCCCGGGACAGGGAATGGCTACACCTTC
>-|TRBV7-2|TRBJ2-7|TRBD2
CASSLLSSGDPGEQYF
TGTGCCAGCAGCTTATTAAGTAGCGGGGATCCGGGCGAGCAGTACTTC
>-|TRBV23-1|TRBJ2-5|TRBD1
CASSQSPVWGGQGEGETQYF
TGCGCCAGCAGTCAATCACCTGTTTGGGGAGGACAGGGGGAGGGAGAGACCCAGTACTTC
>-|TRBV18|TRBJ2-1|TRBD2
CASSPFRTSGNYNEQFF
TGTGCCAGCTCACCCTTCCGGACTAGCGGAAACTACAATGAGCAGTTCTTC
>-|TRBV28|TRBJ1-2|-
CASSLGQGYGYTF
TGTGCCAGCAGTTTAGGCCAGGGTTATGGCTACACCTTC
>few|TRBV2|TRBJ1-5|-
CASSAGPRQPQHF
TGTGCCAGCAGCGCGGGACCGCGTCAGCCCCAGCATTTT
>-|TRBV6-6|TRBJ1-1|-
CASSHTGRTEAFF
TGTGCCAGCAGCCATACAGGGCGCACTGAAGCTTTCTTT
>-|TRBV6-5|TRBJ1-2|-
CASTNPGLSYTF
TGTGCCAGCACTAACCCGGGGTTGAGCTACACCTTC
>-|TRBV6-6|TRBJ2-3|-
CASSYTSTDTQYF
TGTGCCAGCAGTTACACTAGCACAGATACGCAGTATTTT
>-|TRBV10-2|TRBJ2-1|-
CASHEEGRGNEQFF
TGCGCCAGCCATGAGGAGGGGAGAGGGAATGAGCAGTTCTTC
>-|TRBV7-5|TRBJ1-1|-
CARSWTHTNTEAFF
TGTGCCAGAAGCTGGACACATACGAACACTGAAGCTTTCTTT
>once|TRBV11-3|TRBJ2-3|-
CASSLGRVMMADTQYF
TGTGCCAGCAGCTTGGGCAGGGTCATGATGGCAGATACGCAGTATTTT
>once|TRBV11-2|TRBJ2-7|-
CASSLDFGWSSYEQYF
TGTGCCAGCAGCTTAGATTTCGGATGGAGCTCCTACGAGCAGTACTTC
>-|TRBV11-3|TRBJ2-2|-
CASSREGAGELFF
TGTGCCAGCAGCCGAGAGGGGGCCGGGGAGCTGTTTTTT
>few|TRBV7-9|TRBJ1-5|-
CASSSGGNQPQHF
TGTGCCAGCAGCTCTGGGGGGAATCAGCCCCAGCATTTT
>-|TRBV7-8|TRBJ1-1|TRBD1
CASSFRTGRAFF
TGTGCCAGCAGCTTCAGGACAGGGCGAGCTTTCTTT
>-|TRBV5-1|TRBJ2-3|-
CASSLRTTPRDTQYF
TGCGCCAGCAGCTTGAGGACTACTCCAAGGGATACGCAGTATTTT
>-|TRBV30|TRBJ2-7|TRBD1
CAWSWTGEPYEQYF
TGTGCCTGGAGCTGGACAGGGGAACCCTACGAGCAGTACTTC
>-|TRBV30|TRBJ1-4|TRBD1
CAWSGRDRAEKLFF
TGTGCCTGGAGTGGGCGGGACAGGGCTGAAAAACTGTTTTTT
>-|TRBV28|TRBJ1-5|TRBD1
CASSSQDRVMAQHF
TGTGCCAGCAGTTCTCAGGACAGGGTCATGGCCCAGCATTTT